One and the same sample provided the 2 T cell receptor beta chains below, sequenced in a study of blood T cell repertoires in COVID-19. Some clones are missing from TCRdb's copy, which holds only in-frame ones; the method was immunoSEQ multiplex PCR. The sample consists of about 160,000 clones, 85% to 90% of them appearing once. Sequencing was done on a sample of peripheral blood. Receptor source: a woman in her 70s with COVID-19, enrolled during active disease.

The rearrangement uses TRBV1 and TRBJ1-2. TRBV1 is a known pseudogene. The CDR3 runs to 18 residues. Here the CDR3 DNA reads TGCACCAGCAGCCTATCTAGGGGGGGTGGAGAATCTGAAGATGGCTACACCTTC. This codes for CTSSLSRGGGESEDGYTF.

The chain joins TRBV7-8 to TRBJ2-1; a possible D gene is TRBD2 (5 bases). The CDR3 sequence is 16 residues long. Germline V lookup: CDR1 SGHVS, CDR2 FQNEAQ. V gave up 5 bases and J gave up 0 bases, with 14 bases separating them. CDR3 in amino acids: CASSTRVGSSYNEQFF. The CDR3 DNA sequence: TGTGCCAGCAGCACCCGGGTAGGGAGCTCCTACAATGAGCAGTTCTTC.